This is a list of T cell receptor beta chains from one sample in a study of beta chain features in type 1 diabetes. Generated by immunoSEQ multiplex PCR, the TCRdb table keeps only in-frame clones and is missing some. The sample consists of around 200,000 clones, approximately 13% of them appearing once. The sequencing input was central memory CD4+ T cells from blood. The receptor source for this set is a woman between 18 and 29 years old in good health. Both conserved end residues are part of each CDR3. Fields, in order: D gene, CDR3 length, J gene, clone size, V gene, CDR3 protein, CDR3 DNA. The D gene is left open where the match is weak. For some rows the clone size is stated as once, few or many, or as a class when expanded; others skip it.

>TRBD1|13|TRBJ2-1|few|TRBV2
CASIRQGGREQFF
TGTGCCAGCATCAGACAGGGGGGTCGGGAGCAGTTCTTC
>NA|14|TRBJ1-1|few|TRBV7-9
CASSLAGNTGEAFF
TGTGCCAGCAGCTTAGCCGGAAATACAGGGGAAGCTTTCTTT
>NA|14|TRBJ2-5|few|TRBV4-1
CASSLGQSQETQYF
TGCGCCAGCAGCCTCGGACAGAGCCAAGAGACCCAGTACTTC
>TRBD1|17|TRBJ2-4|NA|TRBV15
CATSRDRGPLVKNIQYF
TGTGCCACCAGCAGGGACAGGGGGCCTTTGGTCAAAAACATTCAGTACTTC
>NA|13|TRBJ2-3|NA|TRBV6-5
CASRTVFQDTQYF
TGTGCCAGCAGGACAGTTTTTCAAGATACGCAGTATTTT
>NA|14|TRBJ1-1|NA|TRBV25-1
CASSFRTGLTEAFF
TGTGCCAGCAGTTTCAGGACGGGACTCACTGAAGCTTTCTTT
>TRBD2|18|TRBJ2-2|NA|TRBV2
CASNLGGLAGGGTGELFF
TGTGCCAGCAATCTGGGGGGACTAGCGGGAGGGGGCACCGGGGAGCTGTTTTTT
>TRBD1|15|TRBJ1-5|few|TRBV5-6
CASSSGQGRMQPQHF
TGTGCCAGCAGCTCCGGACAGGGAAGGATGCAGCCCCAGCATTTT
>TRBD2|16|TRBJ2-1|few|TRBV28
CASRPGTSGFYNEQFF
TGTGCCAGCAGACCCGGGACTAGCGGGTTCTACAATGAGCAGTTCTTC
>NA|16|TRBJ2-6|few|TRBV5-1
CASSTDGGSGANVLTF
TGCGCCAGCAGCACAGACGGTGGCTCTGGGGCCAACGTCCTGACTTTC
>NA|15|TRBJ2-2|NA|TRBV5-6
CASSLGPGATGELFF
TGTGCCAGCAGCTTGGGGCCAGGGGCCACCGGGGAGCTGTTTTTT
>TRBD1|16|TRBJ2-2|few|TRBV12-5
CASDRGDRVVTGELFF
TGTGCTAGTGACCGCGGGGACAGGGTCGTAACCGGGGAGCTGTTTTTT
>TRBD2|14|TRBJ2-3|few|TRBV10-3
CAINQAGFTDTQYF
TGTGCCATCAACCAAGCGGGATTCACTGATACGCAGTATTTT
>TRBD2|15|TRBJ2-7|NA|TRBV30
CAWSAGLAGTHEQYF
TGTGCCTGGAGTGCGGGACTAGCGGGAACCCACGAGCAGTACTTC
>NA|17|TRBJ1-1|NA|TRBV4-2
CASSQGGAMGMNTEAFF
TGTGCCAGCAGCCAGGGGGGGGCCATGGGAATGAACACTGAAGCTTTCTTT
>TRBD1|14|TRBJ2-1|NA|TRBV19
CASSRRTGENEQFF
TGTGCCAGTAGCAGACGGACAGGGGAGAATGAGCAGTTCTTC
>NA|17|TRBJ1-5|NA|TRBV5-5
CASSLGTPYYSNQPQHF
TGTGCCAGCAGCTTGGGGACACCGTATTATAGCAATCAGCCCCAGCATTTT
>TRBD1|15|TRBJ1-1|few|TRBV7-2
CASSLVGTGNTEAFF
TGTGCCAGCAGCTTAGTTGGGACAGGGAACACTGAAGCTTTCTTT
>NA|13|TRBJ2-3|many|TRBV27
CASSPFPFNTQYF
TGTGCCAGCAGCCCTTTCCCCTTTAATACGCAGTATTTT
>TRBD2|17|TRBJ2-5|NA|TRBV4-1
CASSQELRGGYQETQYF
TGCGCCAGCAGCCAAGAATTACGGGGGGGTTATCAAGAGACCCAGTACTTC
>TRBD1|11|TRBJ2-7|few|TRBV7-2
CASSLGTDLFF
TGTGCCAGCAGCTTGGGGACAGACTTATTCTTC
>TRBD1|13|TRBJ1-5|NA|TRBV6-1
CASKGQDNQPQHF
TGTGCCAGCAAAGGACAGGACAATCAGCCCCAGCATTTT
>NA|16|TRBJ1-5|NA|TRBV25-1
CASSEFGGLDNQPQHF
TGTGCCAGCAGTGAATTCGGGGGGCTAGACAATCAGCCCCAGCATTTT
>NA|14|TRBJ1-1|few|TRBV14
CASSRRGLNTEAFF
TGTGCCAGCAGCCGGAGGGGCCTGAACACTGAAGCTTTCTTT
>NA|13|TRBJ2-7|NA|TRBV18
CASSEGNSYEQYF
TGTGCCAGCTCAGAGGGTAACTCCTACGAGCAGTACTTC
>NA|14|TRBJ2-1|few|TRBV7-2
CASSQPGHHNEQFF
TGTGCCAGCAGCCAACCGGGACACCACAATGAGCAGTTCTTC
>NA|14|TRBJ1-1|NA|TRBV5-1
CASSFGTEGTEAFF
TGCGCCAGCAGCTTTGGGACGGAGGGCACTGAAGCTTTCTTT
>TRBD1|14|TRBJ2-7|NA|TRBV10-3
CAIRSTGESYEQYF
TGTGCCATCAGATCGACAGGGGAATCCTACGAGCAGTACTTC